The source of this TCR beta chain is a study of CD8+CD57+ T cells in acquired aplastic anemia. At the level of the study: When averaged, DNA from sorted CD4+ and CD8+ cells came to around 3.1 ug.

The CDR3 sequence is 13 residues long. The V gene's germline CDR1 is ENHRY and CDR2 SYGVKD. In patients chosen for sequencing, flow cytometry had shown CD8+CD57+ cell expansion. On this clonotype: A much larger clone is a single base away; this may be a read error. The CDR3 end shows no conserved phenylalanine or tryptophan, and so a read error is likely.

According to the study, genomic DNA was the template for TCR beta VDJ and CDR3 profiling. From the reads, TCRdb called clonotypes with MiXCR, one entry per CDR3 protein. This sample has just over 450,000 distinct CDR3 sequences, with around 33% found just once. The rearrangement joins TRBV10-3 to TRBJ1-2; tentative D call: TRBD1 (5 bases). The receptor comes from a human donor with aplastic anemia. The sample comprised sorted CD4+, CD8+, or CD8+CD57+ T cells (not recorded which) from PBMCs. The CDR3, as DNA: TGTGCCAGCAGTTCGGGGGTAATGGATGGCTACACCCTC. Amino acid sequence: CASSSGVMDGYTL.